Listed here are 26 T cell receptor beta chains from one sample, sequenced in a study of T-cell reconstitution after alpha-beta-depleted transplantation in children. The library targeted TCRbeta and was prepared with unique molecular identifiers. TCRdb re-called the PCR reads with MiXCR, one entry per CDR3 protein. The sample has 700,000 to 950,000 distinct CDR3 sequences, under 20% seen once. The sample here was PBMCs, mostly from graft donor cells, taken 360 days after TCRalphabeta/CD19-depleted stem cell transplant. The receptor set was obtained from a male patient under 18 who had a stem cell transplant for acute lymphoblastic leukemia, so the T cells may come from the graft donor.

The gene calls are TRBV9 and TRBJ2-3; TRBD2 aligns across 10 bases. The J segment lost 2 bases and the V segment lost 5 bases, leaving 11 bases of the junction unmatched. The V gene's germline CDR1 is SGDLS and CDR2 YYNGEE. The CDR3 is made up of 17 amino acids. CDR3: CASSGLAGGPYTDTQYF. CDR3 bases: TGTGCCAGCAGTGGTTTAGCGGGAGGCCCTTACACAGATACGCAGTATTTT.

This clonotype occurred many times. V is TRBV5-1 and J is TRBJ1-5; a weak D match, TRBD1 (5 bases). V was clipped by 2 bases and J by 1 base, with 10 bases between them. This CDR3 has 15 residues. From germline, CDR1 is SGHRS and CDR2 YFSETQ. The CDR3 DNA reads TGCGCCAGCAGCTTTGAGGGGCTGAGCAATCAGCCCCAGCATTTT. Translation: CASSFEGLSNQPQHF.

This clonotype was observed a handful of times. This chain links TRBV19 with TRBJ2-7, with D possibly being TRBD1 (5 bases). The germline gives CDR1 LNHDA, CDR2 SQIVND (reference sequence). The CDR3 covers 14 residues. With 7 bases removed from V and 0 bases from J, the gap between germline ends came to 13 bases. The CDR3: CASNPTASSYEQYF. The CDR3 nucleotides read TGTGCCAGTAATCCGACAGCTAGCTCCTACGAGCAGTACTTC.

In DNA form, the CDR3 reads TGTGCCAGCAGCTTGCAGGGGACTAGCTACAATGAGCAGTTCTTC. Its protein product is CASSLQGTSYNEQFF. V gene TRBV5-8 combines with J gene TRBJ2-1; 8 bases fit TRBD2. This CDR3 comprises 15 residues. Germline-derived CDR1 and CDR2 are SGHTS and YDEGEE. V trimming: 1 base; J trimming: 3 bases; junction bases outside the gene matches: 3.

The chain uses TRBV5-6 and TRBJ2-7, with D perhaps matching TRBD2 (6 bases). Deletions cut 2 bases from V and 4 bases from J, with 10 bases between. CDR1 is SGHDT, CDR2 YYEEEE, per germline. CDR3 length: 13 amino acids. The CDR3 DNA reads TGTGCCAGCAGCTTTGCGGGGAATTACGAGCAGTACTTC. It codes for CASSFAGNYEQYF.

The chain links TRBV20-1 to TRBJ2-7; D assignment may be TRBD1 or TRBD2 (5 bases each). Germline V gene sequence: CDR1 DFQATT, CDR2 SNEGSKA (reference sequence). V was clipped by 5 bases and J by 0 bases, with 14 bases between them. The CDR3 contains 14 residues. CDR3 residues: CSAGLAGSSYEQYF. CDR3 nucleotides: TGCAGTGCTGGACTGGCAGGGAGCTCCTACGAGCAGTACTTC.

This clonotype occurred many times. This chain joins TRBV12-3 or TRBV12-4 and TRBJ2-1; 7 bases are shared with TRBD2. The trim removed 3 bases at V and 5 bases at J, leaving 10 bases unmatched. This CDR3 region has 16 residues. The CDR3: CASSLPFERGDNEQFF. As DNA, the CDR3 is TGTGCCAGCAGTTTGCCCTTCGAGCGGGGTGACAATGAGCAGTTCTTC.

The chain links TRBV7-3 to TRBJ2-7; 8 nucleotides agree with TRBD1. The CDR3 covers 17 residues. V lost 2 bases to trimming and J lost 3 bases; unmatched junction nucleotides: 12. Per germline, CDR1 SGHTA and CDR2 FQGTGA. Here the CDR3 reads CASSLGQGANNVYEQYF. The CDR3 nucleotides are TGTGCCAGCAGCTTAGGGCAGGGGGCCAACAACGTCTACGAGCAGTACTTC. Complete variable domain (other parts from reference TRBV7-3 and TRBJ2-7): GAGVSQTPSNKVTEKGKYVELRCDPISGHTALYWYRQSLGQGPEFLIYFQGTGAADDSGLPNDRFFAVRPEGSVSTLKIQRTERGDSAVYLCASSLGQGANNVYEQYFGPGTRLTVT.

This clonotype was observed a few times. CDR3 sequence reads: CASSAHVGLVDYEQYF. The CDR3 region has the DNA TGTGCCAGCAGCGCACACGTCGGACTGGTGGACTACGAGCAGTACTTC. The chain joins TRBV9 to TRBJ2-7; TRBD2 might be the D (5 bases). Germline V gene sequence: CDR1 SGDLS, CDR2 YYNGEE. Trimming left V 3 bases short and J 3 bases short, with 19 bases between. The CDR3 has 16 residues.

In its sample, this clonotype was seen a few times. The CDR3 sequence is CASSQEGPGALREQYF. In DNA, the CDR3 is TGCGCCAGCAGCCAAGAGGGGCCAGGGGCCCTCCGGGAGCAGTACTTC. This chain connects TRBV4-1 to TRBJ2-7; tentatively, D is TRBD1 (6 bases). The germline gives CDR1 MGHRA, CDR2 YSYEKL. The CDR3 runs 16 residues. The ends were cut back, 0 bases at V and 7 bases at J, with 19 bases in the middle.

The J gene is TRBJ2-1, the V gene TRBV5-1; 14 bases fit TRBD2. Germline CDR1 reads SGHRS; CDR2 reads YFSETQ. V was clipped by 0 bases and J by 8 bases; unmatched bases: 16. The CDR3 runs to 20 residues. CDR3 nucleotides: TGCGCCAGCAGCTTGGTTTCGTTGACTAGCGGGAGGGCCAGTACAGATGAGCAGTTCTTC. It is translated as CASSLVSLTSGRASTDEQFF.

This clonotype was detected ten times or more. The J gene is TRBJ2-1, the V gene TRBV25-1; D unclear. The germline CDR1 and CDR2 sequences are MGHDK and SYGVNS. The CDR3 spans 15 residues. V gave up 3 bases and J gave up 5 bases, with 14 bases separating them. CDR3 nucleotides: TGTGCCAGCAGTGATCACGGGCAGGTGGACAATGAGCAGTTCTTC. It specifies CASSDHGQVDNEQFF.

There are a few counts of this clonotype. This chain links TRBV7-3 with TRBJ2-1; TRBD2 agrees at 11 bases. The CDR3 contains 20 residues. The germline CDR1 and CDR2 sequences are SGHTA and FQGTGA. The ends lost 2 bases at V and 0 bases at J; junction bases unmatched: 12. The CDR3 spells CASSLLVLAGANSSYNEQFF. CDR3 coding DNA: TGTGCCAGCAGCTTATTGGTACTAGCGGGAGCTAACAGCTCCTACAATGAGCAGTTCTTC.

This clonotype was found a few times. The CDR3, as DNA: TGTGCCAGCAGCTCGGGACAGGAGTCCTACGAGCAGTACTTC. Amino acids: CASSSGQESYEQYF. The chain couples TRBV13 to TRBJ2-7, with 8 bases that match TRBD1. Germline trimming cut 4 bases from V and 1 base from J; bases unmatched to any gene: 3. Germline CDR1 reads PRHDT; CDR2 reads FYEKMQ (reference sequence). The CDR3 sequence is 14 residues long.

V and J are TRBV7-6 and TRBJ2-3, with D hard to call. Germline CDR1 SGHVS, CDR2 FNYEAQ. Deletions cut 2 bases from V and 2 bases from J, with 11 bases between. The CDR3 has 15 amino acids. DNA for the CDR3: TGTGCCAGCAGCTTAAGGGCGATGAACACAGATACGCAGTATTTT. Translation: CASSLRAMNTDTQYF.

This clonotype was seen a handful of times. This rearrangement joins TRBV5-4 to TRBJ2-7; no definite D call. Germline V gene lookup returns CDR1 SGHNT and CDR2 YYREEE (reference sequence). This CDR3 has 12 amino acids. V was pared by 0 bases and J by 6 bases, with 7 bases between. CDR3 sequence: CASSLETLEQYF. CDR3 coding DNA: TGTGCCAGCAGCTTGGAAACCCTCGAGCAGTACTTC.

The chain couples TRBV18 to TRBJ2-7; the D is unclear. The germline V gene encodes CDR1 KGHSH and CDR2 LQKENI. The CDR3 runs 13 residues. Trimming removed 3 bases at V and 3 bases at J, with 9 bases between. CDR3 residues: CASSPSGYYEQYF. The CDR3 DNA reads TGTGCCAGCTCACCTTCAGGATACTACGAGCAGTACTTC.

The rearrangement uses TRBV15 and TRBJ2-5; D might be TRBD2 (7 bases). CDR1 is LNHNV and CDR2 is YYDKDF in the germline V gene (reference sequence). The ends were cut back, 7 bases at V and 5 bases at J, with 17 bases in the middle. The CDR3 covers 14 residues. CDR3 DNA sequence: TGTGCCACCAATGAGGGGGGGGCCCCGGAGACCCAGTACTTC. Translating gives CATNEGGAPETQYF.

This chain connects TRBV19 to TRBJ1-2; D remains ambiguous. The V and J ends lost 2 bases and 4 bases respectively, with 11 bases between them. CDR1 is LNHDA, CDR2 SQIVND, per germline (reference sequence). This CDR3 contains 14 residues. DNA of the CDR3: TGTGCCAGTAGTATAAGGGCCCCCATCTATGGCTACACCTTC. This codes for CASSIRAPIYGYTF.

This clonotype came up a few times. V and J are TRBV10-3 and TRBJ2-7; a weak D match, TRBD1 (6 bases). There are 12 residues in the CDR3. The germline gives CDR1 ENHRY, CDR2 SYGVKD. Trimming left V 5 bases short and J 1 base short, with 6 bases between. In DNA, the CDR3 is TGTGCCATCAGTACAGGGTCCTACGAGCAGTACTTC. It codes for CAISTGSYEQYF.

This chain uses TRBV19 with TRBJ1-2; D gene ambiguous. Trimming pared 5 bases from V and 8 bases from J, leaving 15 bases between. The CDR3 is 13 amino acids. Germline V gene lookup returns CDR1 LNHDA and CDR2 SQIVND (reference sequence). The CDR3 here is CASSPATALGYTF. In DNA, the CDR3 is TGTGCCAGTAGTCCTGCAACAGCGTTGGGCTACACCTTC.

The gene calls are TRBV20-1 and TRBJ2-7; 9 bases align to TRBD1. The germline V gene has CDR1 DFQATT and CDR2 SNEGSKA (reference sequence). The CDR3 runs to 13 residues. J gave up 2 bases and V 5 bases, and 4 bases lay outside the gene matches. The CDR3 DNA reads as TGCAGTGCTCCCGACAGGGGGACCTACGAGCAGTACTTC. It translates to CSAPDRGTYEQYF.

This clonotype was recorded a few times. This chain connects TRBV10-2 to TRBJ2-2; D might be TRBD2 (5 bases). The V gene's germline CDR1 is WSHSY and CDR2 SAAADI. Deletions cut 0 bases from V and 9 bases from J, with 14 bases between. The CDR3 is 15 amino acids. CDR3 sequence: CASSESQSGARELFF. Written as DNA, the CDR3 is TGCGCCAGCAGTGAGTCCCAGAGCGGAGCCCGGGAGCTGTTTTTT.

The rearrangement joins TRBV2 to TRBJ1-2; the D gene is possibly TRBD1 (5 bases). The CDR3 extends over 15 amino acids. V was clipped by 1 base and J by 3 bases, with 12 bases between them. The germline V gene encodes CDR1 SNHLY and CDR2 FYNNEI. The CDR3 DNA follows: TGTGCCAGCAGTGAAGATTTAGCGGGGCACTATGGCTACACCTTC. Translating gives CASSEDLAGHYGYTF.

This rearrangement joins TRBV3-1 to TRBJ2-1; D possibly corresponds to TRBD2 (6 bases). The V end was cut by 1 base, the J end by 8 bases, with 12 bases between. This CDR3 has 14 residues. Germline V gene lookup returns CDR1 LGHDT and CDR2 YNNKEL (reference sequence). The CDR3 bases are TGTGCCAGCAGCCAAGGGAGCGGGTACGATGAGCAGTTCTTC. This sequence encodes CASSQGSGYDEQFF.

The table lists this clonotype with many counts. The chain employs TRBV28 and TRBJ2-2; D remains unclear. Germline V gene lookup returns CDR1 MDHEN and CDR2 SYDVKM. CDR3 length: 15 residues. Trimming left V 5 bases short and J 0 bases short, with 10 bases between. DNA for the CDR3: TGTGCCAGCAGTCCCACCCGCCCGAACACCGGGGAGCTGTTTTTT. Encoded protein: CASSPTRPNTGELFF. The whole variable domain, remainder taken from reference TRBV28 and TRBJ2-2, is DVKVTQSSRYLVKRTGEKVFLECVQDMDHENMFWYRQDPGLGLRLIYFSYDVKMKEKGDIPEGYSVSREKKERFSLILESASTNQTSMYLCASSPTRPNTGELFFGEGSRLTVL.